This T cell receptor beta chain stems from a study of CD8 T cells in ankylosing spondylitis. As the method for making TCR beta libraries, quantitative 5'-RACE with molecular barcodes was used. TCRdb reanalysed the 5' RACE reads using MiXCR and keeps one entry per CDR3 protein. The sample records 150,000 to 200,000 distinct CDR3 sequences, about 32% being singletons. CDR1 and CDR2 from the germline V gene are SGHRS and YFSETQ. There are 16 residues in the CDR3. V shed 4 bases and J 7 bases; nucleotides not matched to a gene: 16. Turning to this clonotype: The antigen is unknown.

General observations from the study: Those disease-linked clones were CD8+; they were also relatively rare in peripheral blood. Reported data indicate significant enrichment of disease-linked clones within matched ankylosing spondylitis synovial fluid.

The material sequenced was synovial fluid, either unsorted or a sorted T cell fraction (not recorded which). This chain joins TRBV5-1 and TRBJ2-7; 8 nucleotides line up with TRBD1. The clonotype comes from a male donor with ankylosing spondylitis. CDR3 loop: CASSLGGSGGLGEQYF. As DNA, the CDR3 is TGCGCCAGCAGCCTTGGTGGATCAGGGGGCCTTGGGGAGCAGTACTTC.